These 10 T cell receptor beta chains share one sample of origin, sequenced in a study of blood T cell repertoires in COVID-19. Sequenced by immunoSEQ multiplex PCR; TCRdb stores in-frame clones only, minus some. The data contain around 94,000 clones, roughly 80% of them singletons. Sequenced sample: peripheral blood. The source is a man between 60 and 70 years old with acute or convalescent COVID-19.

This clone was found once. V usage is TRBV5-1 and J usage is TRBJ1-1; D not certain. This CDR3 has 13 amino acids. The V end lost 0 bases, the J end lost 2 bases, and 5 bases lay between the germline ends. Germline lookup yields CDR1 SGHRS and CDR2 YFSETQ. CDR3 in amino acids: CASSLEPNTEAFF. The CDR3 region has the DNA TGCGCCAGCAGCTTGGAGCCCAACACTGAAGCTTTCTTT.

This chain links TRBV3-1 (or the pseudogene TRBV3-2) with TRBJ2-7, with 11 bases aligning to TRBD2. V shed 4 bases, J shed 2 bases, and the junction held 4 bases outside the gene matches. There are 15 residues in the CDR3. CDR1 LGHDT and CDR2 YNNKEL come from the germline V gene (reference sequence). The CDR3 here is CASSPASGGTYEQYF. The CDR3, as DNA: TGTGCCAGCAGCCCCGCTAGCGGGGGGACCTACGAGCAGTACTTC.

This clone showed up just once. V gene TRBV7-2 combines with J gene TRBJ2-3; TRBD2 aligns across 11 bases. V lost 3 bases, J lost 3 bases, and 5 bases stayed unmatched. Germline CDR1 SGHTA, CDR2 FQGNSA. The CDR3 sequence is 16 residues long. The CDR3 coding sequence is TGTGCCAGCAGCTTTAGCGGGGGGGCCGGGACAGATACGCAGTATTTT. It yields the protein CASSFSGGAGTDTQYF.

The chain is built from TRBV10-3 and TRBJ1-2; the D is unclear. Trimming stripped 0 bases from V and 8 bases from J, with 16 bases between. CDR3 length equals 15 residues. CDR1 and CDR2 (germline): ENHRY, SYGVKD. CDR3 loop: CAISESYATSQGYTF. The CDR3 coding sequence is TGTGCCATCAGTGAGTCGTATGCCACCTCCCAGGGCTACACCTTC.

The rearrangement joins TRBV12-3 or TRBV12-4 to TRBJ1-1; 9 positions match TRBD1. The CDR3 is made up of 13 amino acids. V was clipped by 7 bases and J by 5 bases; unmatched bases: 5. The CDR3 DNA reads as TGTGCCAGCACCCTGACAGGGGGGACTGAAGCTTTCTTT. Its protein is CASTLTGGTEAFF.

This chain links TRBV3-1 (or the pseudogene TRBV3-2) with TRBJ2-3; 7 bases agree with TRBD1. Germline trimming cut 6 bases from V and 3 bases from J; bases unmatched to any gene: 6. From germline, CDR1 is LGHDT and CDR2 YNNKEL (reference sequence). CDR3 length equals 14 residues. CDR3: CASSKGGRTDTQYF. In nucleotides, the CDR3 is TGTGCCAGCAGTAAAGGGGGCCGGACAGATACGCAGTATTTT.

This clone was counted at least ten times. The chain is built from TRBV18 and TRBJ1-3; D might be TRBD1 (5 bases). Germline V gene lookup returns CDR1 KGHSH and CDR2 LQKENI. CDR3 length equals 16 residues. The ends were cut back, 0 bases at V and 2 bases at J, with 11 bases in the middle. DNA for the CDR3: TGTGCCAGCTCACCACCCGGCAGGGCGACTGGAAACACCATATATTTT. Translation gives CASSPPGRATGNTIYF.

CDR3 sequence reads: CASSLLDREAFF. Written as DNA, the CDR3 is TGTGCCAGCAGCCTCCTGGACAGGGAAGCTTTCTTT. This chain joins TRBV11-2 and TRBJ1-1; 7 bases fit TRBD1. With 5 bases clipped from V and 8 bases from J, the junction kept 5 bases outside the gene matches. Germline values: CDR1 SGHAT, CDR2 FQNNGV. The CDR3 runs 12 residues.

The chain uses TRBV4-3 and TRBJ2-3; possible D gene TRBD2, 7 bases. Germline V gene data show CDR1 as LGHNA and CDR2 as YSLEER. The CDR3 has 16 residues. Trimming took 5 bases from V and 0 from J, leaving 15 bases between them. In nucleotides, the CDR3 is TGCGCCAGCAGCTACAAAGGGGGGGCTAGCACAGATACGCAGTATTTT. Amino acids: CASSYKGGASTDTQYF.

The genes are TRBV5-1 and TRBJ1-2; TRBD1 is a possible D gene (5 bases). The CDR3 extends over 11 amino acids. Trimming shortened V by 3 bases and J by 5 bases, and 5 bases separated the two germline ends. Germline values: CDR1 SGHRS, CDR2 YFSETQ. CDR3 sequence: CASSSGYGYTF. In nucleotides, the CDR3 is TGCGCCAGCAGCTCAGGGTATGGCTACACCTTC.